Presented here are 8 T cell receptor beta chains from one specimen sequenced in a study of identifying expanded T cells in peripheral blood. Produced via immunoSEQ multiplex PCR; TCRdb's table is partial and in-frame only. The sample contains about 100,000 clones, 70% to 90% of which appear only once. Sample: blood. The source of these receptors is a person aged 18 to 75 in good health.

The chain links TRBV18 to TRBJ2-7, with a weak D call TRBD1 (5 bases). V dropped 4 bases and J dropped 3 bases, with 10 bases sitting between them. The CDR3 covers 13 residues. The V gene's germline CDR1 is KGHSH and CDR2 LQKENI. CDR3 residues: CASSQIDSYEQYF. The CDR3 bases are TGTGCCAGCTCACAAATTGACAGCTACGAGCAGTACTTC.

The gene calls are TRBV5-1 and TRBJ1-2; 10 positions agree with TRBD1. J gave up 6 bases and V 8 bases, and 4 bases lay outside the gene matches. The length of the CDR3 is 12 residues. The germline CDR1 and CDR2 sequences are SGHRS and YFSETQ. The CDR3 DNA reads TGCGCCAGTAGACAGGGGGCTCATGGCTACACCTTC. This encodes CASRQGAHGYTF.

The chain combines TRBV10-1 with TRBJ1-6; 9 nucleotides match TRBD1. Trimming cost V 9 bases and J 0 bases; bases outside gene matches: 9. CDR3 length: 17 amino acids. Germline V gene data show CDR1 as WNHNN and CDR2 as SYGVQD (reference sequence). The CDR3 DNA is TGCGCCAGTACCGGGACAGGGCCTCTCTCCTATAATTCACCCCTCCACTTT. Encoded protein: CASTGTGPLSYNSPLHF.

V is TRBV6-5 and J is TRBJ2-5; no clear D. The CDR3 spans 15 residues. The germline V gene encodes CDR1 MNHEY and CDR2 SVGAGI. V was shortened by 1 base and J by 1 base, with 10 bases between the two germline ends. Here the CDR3 DNA reads TGTGCCAGCAGTTACTGGGCTGGTCTCCAAGAGACCCAGTACTTC. Its protein is CASSYWAGLQETQYF.

J is TRBJ1-5 and V is TRBV5-6; D is uncertain. The CDR3 consists of 12 residues. Deletions cut 2 bases from V and 3 bases from J, with 3 bases between. The germline CDR1 and CDR2 sequences are SGHDT and YYEEEE. The chain's CDR3 is CASSFANQPQHF. DNA of the CDR3: TGTGCCAGCAGCTTCGCCAATCAGCCCCAGCATTTT.

J is TRBJ1-5 and V is TRBV19; D is uncertain. V was clipped by 0 bases and J by 4 bases, with 7 bases between them. CDR1 and CDR2 (germline): LNHDA, SQIVND (reference sequence). The CDR3 spans 14 residues. The CDR3 spells CASSIELGNQPQHF. The CDR3 bases are TGTGCCAGTAGTATAGAACTGGGGAATCAGCCCCAGCATTTT.

The rearrangement uses TRBV5-1 and TRBJ2-5, with TRBD1 as a possible D gene (7 bases). The length of the CDR3 is 16 residues. V was pared by 0 bases and J by 4 bases, with 16 bases between. Germline V gene lookup returns CDR1 SGHRS and CDR2 YFSETQ. The CDR3 region has the DNA TGCGCCAGCAGCTTGGTGAACGTGCAGGGGGGAGAGACCCAGTACTTC. This sequence encodes CASSLVNVQGGETQYF.

This chain links TRBV7-9 with TRBJ1-5; D is possibly TRBD1 (5 bases). V gave up 5 bases and J gave up 5 bases, with 16 bases separating them. Germline CDR1 and CDR2: SEHNR and FQNEAQ (reference sequence). The CDR3 totals 15 residues. The CDR3 region has the DNA TGTGCCAGCAGCCTAGGGGTGGGTGCGGATCAGCCCCAGCATTTT. Encoded protein: CASSLGVGADQPQHF.